One and the same sample provided the 24 T cell receptor beta chains below, sequenced in a study of cytomegalovirus exposure and HLA in healthy donors. It was with 60 Vbeta and 13 Jbeta primers that the PCR ran. Profiled with immunoSEQ multiplex PCR; TCRdb holds only in-frame clones, not every one. The sample lists approximately 65,000 clones; 65% to 80% were seen once. What was sequenced was PBMCs. The source of these receptors is a man aged 40-50 years in good health and CMV-seropositive.

This chain joins TRBV10-3 and TRBJ1-4; D gene uncertain. V gave up 3 bases and J gave up 2 bases, with 7 bases separating them. This CDR3 comprises 14 residues. Germline-derived CDR1 and CDR2 are ENHRY and SYGVKD. This CDR3 reads CAISDGQTNEKLFF. The CDR3 nucleotides read TGTGCCATCAGTGATGGCCAGACTAATGAAAAACTGTTTTTT.

The gene calls are TRBV7-2 and TRBJ2-7; TRBD2 matches 8 bases. Germline trimming cut 4 bases from V and 7 bases from J; bases unmatched to any gene: 12. This CDR3 has 15 amino acids. Germline CDR1 reads SGHTA; CDR2 reads FQGNSA. DNA of the CDR3: TGTGCCAGCAGCTCGCCCCCGGGGGGGCCGGGGGAGCAGTACTTC. Amino acid sequence: CASSSPPGGPGEQYF.

The V and J genes are TRBV30 and TRBJ2-7; D remains unclear. The germline CDR1 and CDR2 sequences are GTSNPN and SVGIG (reference sequence). Trimming removed 1 base at V and 2 bases at J, with 15 bases between. This CDR3 comprises 15 residues. CDR3 nucleotides: TGTGCCTGGAGTGGAGACACACGGCTGCCCTACGAGCAGTACTTC. Its protein product is CAWSGDTRLPYEQYF.

This chain links TRBV7-6 with TRBJ1-5, with unresolved D. This CDR3 spans 15 amino acids. V was cut by 1 base and J by 0 bases, with 7 bases left in between. The germline gives CDR1 SGHVS, CDR2 FNYEAQ. DNA of the CDR3: TGTGCCAGCAGCTTAGGTTTTAATAGCAATCAGCCCCAGCATTTT. Translating gives CASSLGFNSNQPQHF.

This clone occurred once. The chain has TRBV5-1 and TRBJ2-3; TRBD1 agrees at 7 bases. The V and J ends lost 0 bases and 0 bases, in that order; junction bases with no gene match: 4. Germline lookup yields CDR1 SGHRS and CDR2 YFSETQ. This CDR3 is 16 amino acids long. Here the CDR3 reads CASSLEGQPSTDTQYF. The CDR3 coding sequence is TGCGCCAGCAGCTTGGAGGGACAGCCTAGCACAGATACGCAGTATTTT.

This clone occurred once. V gene TRBV4-2 combines with J gene TRBJ2-1; 8 bases are shared with TRBD1. J was trimmed by 3 bases and V by 1 base; bases with no gene match: 5. There are 16 residues in the CDR3. Germline V gene sequence: CDR1 LGHNA, CDR2 YNFKEQ. This CDR3 is CASSQVSGGLYNEQFF. CDR3 in DNA: TGTGCCAGCAGCCAAGTTTCAGGGGGCCTCTACAATGAGCAGTTCTTC.

CDR3 coding DNA: TGTGCCAGCAGCGCCCAGTACAGGGGCTATGGCTACACCTTC. This gives the protein CASSAQYRGYGYTF. The V call is TRBV9, the J call TRBJ1-2; 7 nucleotides match TRBD1. Germline V CDR1 and CDR2: SGDLS, YYNGEE. With 3 bases clipped from V and 4 bases from J, the junction kept 6 bases outside the gene matches. The CDR3 sequence is 14 residues long.

The chain's CDR3 is CASSQVGREGPDTQYF. DNA of the CDR3: TGTGCCAGCAGCCAAGTTGGGCGGGAGGGCCCAGATACGCAGTATTTT. This sequence joins TRBV4-2 and TRBJ2-3; TRBD2 matches 9 bases. This CDR3 has 16 residues. V lost 1 base, J lost 4 bases, and 6 bases stayed unmatched. Germline-derived CDR1 and CDR2 are LGHNA and YNFKEQ.

The chain combines TRBV23-1 with TRBJ1-1; TRBD1 matches at 7 bases. TRBV23-1 counts as an open reading frame of uncertain function. This CDR3 spans 15 amino acids. Trimming took 6 bases from V and 2 from J; bases not matched to a gene: 9. The CDR3 nucleotides are TGCGCCAGCAGACTCCGGGACAGCAAAAACACTGAAGCTTTCTTT. This gives the protein CASRLRDSKNTEAFF.

This chain uses TRBV6-5 with TRBJ2-7; unclear D gene. Germline-derived CDR1 and CDR2 are MNHEY and SVGAGI. Trimming removed 5 bases at V and 3 bases at J, with 5 bases between. The CDR3 covers 11 residues. In nucleotides, the CDR3 is TGTGCCAGCAGTAACAACTACGAGCAGTACTTC. Translated: CASSNNYEQYF.

The chain has TRBV7-6 and TRBJ2-2; 11 bases fit TRBD2. CDR3 size: 16 residues. Germline V gene lookup returns CDR1 SGHVS and CDR2 FNYEAQ. With 5 bases clipped from V and 9 bases from J, the junction kept 11 bases outside the gene matches. CDR3 coding DNA: TGTGCCAGCAGCCCTGTGGGGACTAGCGGTCACAGGGAGCTGTTTTTT. Its protein product is CASSPVGTSGHRELFF. The variable domain in full, with the rest retrieved from reference TRBV7-6 and TRBJ2-2, is GAGVSQSPRYKVTKRGQDVALRCDPISGHVSLYWYRQALGQGPEFLTYFNYEAQQDKSGLPNDRFSAERPEGSISTLTIQRTEQRDSAMYRCASSPVGTSGHRELFFGEGSRLTVL.

The count of this clone is one. The rearrangement joins TRBV19 to TRBJ2-2; perhaps TRBD1 as D (6 bases). Trimming took off 3 bases at V and 2 bases at J, with 13 bases between the two ends. CDR3 length: 16 amino acids. CDR1 and CDR2 from the germline V gene are LNHDA and SQIVND (reference sequence). CDR3 in amino acids: CASSIGQGTNTGELFF. CDR3 coding DNA: TGTGCCAGTAGTATTGGCCAGGGGACCAACACCGGGGAGCTGTTTTTT.

About this clone: Its ends do not fully match the called genes, so a read error is possible. The V gene is TRBV7-9, the J gene TRBJ2-2; 11 nucleotides agree with TRBD2. This CDR3 is built from 16 residues. Germline V gene lookup returns CDR1 SEHNR and CDR2 FQNEAQ (reference sequence). DNA of the CDR3: TGTTCCAGCAGCTCCAATAGCGGGGGGGCATCTGGGGAGCTGTTTTTT. Translated, it gives CSSSSNSGGASGELFF.

The chain combines TRBV7-2 with TRBJ1-5; 7 bases are shared with TRBD1. The CDR3 sequence is 13 residues long. Germline lookup yields CDR1 SGHTA and CDR2 FQGNSA. V trimming: 5 bases; J trimming: 6 bases; junction bases outside the gene matches: 4. The CDR3 DNA reads TGTGCCAGCAGCCCAGGGGGTGGTCAGCCCCAGCATTTT. It is translated as CASSPGGGQPQHF.

The chain combines TRBV19 with TRBJ1-1; D gene uncertain. Per the germline V gene, CDR1 is LNHDA and CDR2 is SQIVND (reference sequence). The CDR3 length is 14 residues. V lost 3 bases and J lost 4, with 12 bases in between. The CDR3 loop is CASSIFPGSTEAFF. The CDR3 DNA sequence: TGTGCCAGTAGTATTTTCCCGGGTAGCACTGAAGCTTTCTTT.

CDR3 amino acids: CASSPSAGGAGSFTGELFF. The CDR3, as DNA: TGTGCCAGCAGCCCTAGCGCAGGGGGCGCGGGAAGTTTTACCGGGGAGCTGTTTTTT. This chain connects TRBV11-2 to TRBJ2-2; 8 bases match TRBD1. Trimming took 5 bases from V and 5 from J; bases not matched to a gene: 19. Germline V lookup: CDR1 SGHAT, CDR2 FQNNGV. This CDR3 is 19 amino acids long.

This chain links TRBV19 with TRBJ2-3; 7 bases match TRBD1. This CDR3 contains 14 residues. V shed 10 bases, J shed 4 bases, and the junction held 11 bases outside the gene matches. Germline V gene lookup returns CDR1 LNHDA and CDR2 SQIVND (reference sequence). CDR3 region: CATKLRTGPDTQYF. The CDR3 coding sequence is TGTGCCACCAAGCTTCGGACAGGACCAGATACGCAGTATTTT.

V and J are TRBV6-5 and TRBJ2-5, with 8 bases aligning to TRBD2. CDR1 MNHEY and CDR2 SVGAGI come from the germline V gene. The trim removed 5 bases at V and 9 bases at J, leaving 5 bases unmatched. This CDR3 has 12 residues. The CDR3 DNA reads TGTGCCAGCAGTATGATCGGGGGGGCCCAGTACTTC. It is translated as CASSMIGGAQYF.

This chain joins TRBV28 and TRBJ2-1, with 8 positions matching TRBD2. The trim removed 7 bases at V and 10 bases at J, leaving 12 bases unmatched. The CDR3 length is 14 residues. The germline CDR1 and CDR2 sequences are MDHEN and SYDVKM. The CDR3 region is CASITGTRTREQFF. The CDR3 coding sequence is TGTGCCAGCATAACCGGGACTAGGACTCGAGAGCAGTTCTTC.

The genes are TRBV18 and TRBJ1-2; 8 bases are shared with TRBD1. Germline CDR1 reads KGHSH; CDR2 reads LQKENI. CDR3 size: 15 residues. Trimming cost V 3 bases and J 8 bases; bases outside gene matches: 11. The CDR3 region is CASSPRTGSLEGYTF. CDR3 coding DNA: TGTGCCAGCTCACCGCGGACAGGGTCTTTGGAGGGCTACACCTTC.

This sequence joins TRBV30 and TRBJ2-4; 7 bases are a match to TRBD2. J was trimmed by 7 bases and V by 4 bases; bases with no gene match: 7. The CDR3 has 13 residues. CDR1 is GTSNPN and CDR2 is SVGIG in the germline V gene (reference sequence). In DNA, the CDR3 is TGTGCCTGGACCCGGGAGGAGCGGAACATTCAGTACTTC. It translates to CAWTREERNIQYF.

The rearrangement links TRBV25-1 to TRBJ1-6; TRBD1 is a possible D gene (6 bases). Deletions cut 11 bases from V and 9 bases from J, with 23 bases between. Germline CDR1 is MGHDK and CDR2 is SYGVNS. This CDR3 has 15 amino acids. The CDR3 bases are TGTGCCTTCCGTTCTGCGGGGGGGGGCAGTTCACCCCTCCACTTT. This gives the protein CAFRSAGGGSSPLHF.

Here the CDR3 reads CASSLGSPQAGGPPYYEQYF. CDR3 nucleotide sequence: TGCGCCAGCAGCTTGGGGTCCCCTCAAGCGGGAGGGCCTCCATACTACGAGCAGTACTTC. The J gene is TRBJ2-7, the V gene TRBV5-1; 10 bases fit TRBD2. In germline, CDR1 is SGHRS, CDR2 YFSETQ. The CDR3 is made up of 20 amino acids. J lost 3 bases, V lost 0 bases, and 18 bases had no gene match.

V and J are TRBV7-9 and TRBJ2-1; TRBD2 matches at 10 bases. The CDR3 has 15 amino acids. The J segment lost 4 bases and the V segment lost 5 bases, leaving 5 bases of the junction unmatched. Germline-derived CDR1 and CDR2 are SEHNR and FQNEAQ (reference sequence). The CDR3 sequence is CASSLSGREYNEQFF. The CDR3 nucleotides are TGTGCCAGCAGCCTCAGCGGGAGGGAATACAATGAGCAGTTCTTC.